This record looks at one TCR beta chain sequence and its context. No cognate antigen has been identified for it. It has no much larger one-base neighbor in the sample; base qualities were not kept. This specimen comes from a study of Ad26.COV2.S vaccination and SARS-CoV-2 variants (dated by TCRdb to the early 2020s). Background on the whole study: Vaccine-arm donors were drawn from COV1001, a multicentre, randomized, double-blind, placebo-controlled phase I-IIa trial of Ad26.COV2.S in healthy adults. Ad26.COV2.S was administered intramuscularly at a dose of 5x10^10 or 1x10^11 viral particles, either as one shot or as two shots given 56 days apart. TCRbeta repertoire sequencing served as the tool for gauging how specific and how broad the SARS-CoV-2-reactive T cell receptors were following Ad26.COV2.S vaccination. The TCR-sequenced set comprised approximately 30 samples: some 20 Ad26.COV2.S vaccine recipients, 5 placebo recipients and 8 SARS-CoV-2 convalescent individuals. Trial participants were randomized into five groups of five, in which low-dose or high-dose Ad26.COV2.S was given once or twice, or placebo was given on both occasions. Blinding of investigators to trial group allocation was maintained during experiments and outcome assessment.

What the work shows at the level of the full study, not this receptor alone: Substantial breadth of spike-specific CD8+ and CD4+ T cell responses was reported after vaccination. Vaccine and placebo recipients had comparable non-spike TCR breadth, which fits with the vaccine containing only spike. Compared with placebo recipients, Ad26.COV2.S recipients showed higher spike-specific TCR breadth (P = 0.0014). The study was not powered for comparison of responses between vaccine doses or regimens. It was noted by the authors that total T cell responses may have been underestimated by the TCR breadth and depth analyses.

The immunoSEQ Assay was the method used to sequence TCRbeta CDR3 regions. After extraction, genomic DNA underwent amplification by bias-controlled multiplex PCR, followed by high-throughput sequencing. In the original analysis: To quantify the absolute abundance of every unique TCRbeta CDR3 region, sequences were collapsed and filtered. T cell fraction was estimated by normalizing TCRbeta template counts to usable DNA, with usable DNA measured through amplification of reference genes found in all nucleated cells. Repertoire TCRs were annotated as SARS-CoV-2-specific when V gene, CDR3 amino acid sequence and J gene were exactly matched to a known reactive TCR set. MIRA supplied the reference SARS-CoV-2 TCR set, which was filtered for enrichment in COVID-19-positive ImmuneCODE repertoires so that public or cross-reactive TCRs were removed. Using the MIRA antigens, annotated TCRs were further analysed by specific ORF or by position within an ORF. Breadth was defined as the number of annotated unique rearrangements divided by the total number of unique productive rearrangements, and depth was defined as the summed frequency of the annotated unique rearrangements. Two-sided Wilcoxon rank-sum tests were applied when comparing TCR breadth between groups. Imported from immuneACCESS, the table was reduced by TCRdb to in-frame sequences with V and J called. These copies leave out some clones; in studies compared against another copy, an unresolved V gene accounts for under half, and the cause of the remainder is not known. The V and J calls and clone size were taken over from that table, and D and trimming were inferred from the DNA. This sample lists some 250,000 clones; approximately 90% were detected once. Together, the top ten hold around 11% of the sample.

Its CDR3 holds 13 amino acids, cysteine through phenylalanine. CDR3 DNA only is kept here, 39 bases in frame from base 1. Taken from the germline V gene, the CDR1 and CDR2 loops are MDHEN and SYDVKM. V and J lose 5 bases and 5 bases, and a span of 10 bases separates them. The label giving this sample's treatment or condition can be read as: some 20 received Ad26.COV2.S at low or high dose, single or two shots; several received placebo; per-sample allocation not given. For vaccine and placebo recipients, the sequenced repertoires came from samples collected on day 63 after the first injection. Between 29 July and 7 August 2020, Cohort 1b enrolled 25 adults aged 18-55 years at one site in Boston, USA. Ad26.COV2.S consisted of a replication-incompetent adenovirus type 26 vector by which a prefusion-stabilized SARS-CoV-2 spike protein from the original Wuhan strain was expressed.

The TCR sequence derives from a person between 18 and 65 years old who received the Ad26.COV2.S COVID-19 vaccine or a placebo. The chain couples TRBV28 to TRBJ2-1; the D gene lacks a confident call. This specimen consisted of peripheral blood, obtained in a trial of Ad26.COV2.S vaccine versus placebo. The DNA sequence is given as TGTGCCAGCAGTCCTCTCCTAAACAATGAGCAGTTCTTC. This sequence encodes CASSPLLNNEQFF.